Listed here are 2 T cell receptor beta chains from one sample, sequenced in a study of T cell responses to AZD1222 COVID-19 vaccine. Assay: immunoSEQ multiplex PCR; the TCRdb copy retains only in-frame clones and omits some. The sample holds 140,000 to 150,000 clones, roughly 92% seen once. The sample was peripheral blood, taken on day 0 of AZD1222 vaccination. The receptors come from an adult in good health.

The chain recombines TRBV7-2 with TRBJ2-1; D is uncertain. The ends were cut back, 2 bases at V and 0 bases at J, with 8 bases in the middle. This CDR3 region has 15 residues. Looked up from germline, CDR1 is SGHTA and CDR2 is FQGNSA. The CDR3 region has the DNA TGTGCCAGCAGCTTAATTTCAGTCTCCTACAATGAGCAGTTCTTC. Encoded protein: CASSLISVSYNEQFF.

This chain joins TRBV20-1 and TRBJ2-5, with D possibly called TRBD1 or TRBD2 (5 bases each). CDR1 and CDR2 (germline): DFQATT, SNEGSKA (reference sequence). The CDR3 loop spans 11 amino acids. The V gene lost 5 bases and the J gene lost 4 bases, with 8 bases spanning the gap. In DNA form, the CDR3 reads TGCAGTGCTTTCGGGGCAGAGACCCAGTACTTC. As protein: CSAFGAETQYF.